A single count supports the clone carrying this T cell receptor beta chain. The assay was immunoSEQ multiplex PCR, and TCRdb's table has in-frame clones only and misses some. This sample has some 9,900 clones, with 80% to 95% found just once. Germline CDR1 is MNHNS and CDR2 is SASEGT. The length of the CDR3 is 14 residues. The germline V and J ends were trimmed by 1 base and 6 bases, with 10 bases remaining between them. The data originate from a study of graft-versus-host responses after intestinal transplantation. J is TRBJ2-4 and V is TRBV6-1; a weak D match, TRBD2 (5 bases). The specimen comprised PBMCs, sampled around 44 days after intestinal transplantation. The sequence was collected from a human patient who received an intestinal transplant, so some T cells may come from the graft donor. The CDR3 loop is CASSEGGSGNIQYF. The CDR3 DNA is TGTGCCAGCAGTGAAGGGGGAAGCGGAAACATTCAGTACTTC.